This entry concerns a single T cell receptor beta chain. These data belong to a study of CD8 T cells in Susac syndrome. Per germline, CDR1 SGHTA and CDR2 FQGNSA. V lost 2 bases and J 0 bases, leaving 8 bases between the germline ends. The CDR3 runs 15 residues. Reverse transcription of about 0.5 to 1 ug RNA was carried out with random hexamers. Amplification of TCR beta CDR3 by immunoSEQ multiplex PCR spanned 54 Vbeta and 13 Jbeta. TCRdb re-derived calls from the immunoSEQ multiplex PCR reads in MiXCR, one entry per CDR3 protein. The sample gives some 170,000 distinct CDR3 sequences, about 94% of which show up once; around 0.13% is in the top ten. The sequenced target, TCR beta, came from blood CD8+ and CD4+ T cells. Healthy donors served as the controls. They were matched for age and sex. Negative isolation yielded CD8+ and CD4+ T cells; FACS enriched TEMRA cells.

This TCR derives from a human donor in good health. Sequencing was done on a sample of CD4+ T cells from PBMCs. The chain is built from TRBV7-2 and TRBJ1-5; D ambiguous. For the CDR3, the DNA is TGTGCCAGCAGCTTATGGACCAATAGCAATCAGCCCCAGCATTTT. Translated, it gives CASSLWTNSNQPQHF.